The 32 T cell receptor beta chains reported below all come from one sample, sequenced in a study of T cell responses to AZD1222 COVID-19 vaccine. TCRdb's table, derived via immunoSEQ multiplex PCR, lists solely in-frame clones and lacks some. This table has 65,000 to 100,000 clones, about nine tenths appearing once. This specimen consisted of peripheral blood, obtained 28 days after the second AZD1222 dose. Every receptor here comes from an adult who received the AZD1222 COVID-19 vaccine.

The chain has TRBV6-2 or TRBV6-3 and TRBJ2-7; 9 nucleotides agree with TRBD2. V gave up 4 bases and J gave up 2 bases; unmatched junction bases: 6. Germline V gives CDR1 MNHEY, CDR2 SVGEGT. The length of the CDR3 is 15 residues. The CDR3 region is CASSSTLAGAYEQYF. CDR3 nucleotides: TGTGCCAGCAGTTCCACACTAGCGGGTGCCTACGAGCAGTACTTC.

Here the CDR3 reads CASSQDWGDQPQHF. CDR3 in DNA: TGCGCCAGCAGCCAAGATTGGGGGGATCAGCCCCAGCATTTT. This chain joins TRBV4-3 and TRBJ1-5, with a tentative D call TRBD1 (5 bases). This CDR3 region has 14 residues. V lost 0 bases and J lost 5, with 8 bases in between. Germline V CDR1 and CDR2: LGHNA, YSLEER.

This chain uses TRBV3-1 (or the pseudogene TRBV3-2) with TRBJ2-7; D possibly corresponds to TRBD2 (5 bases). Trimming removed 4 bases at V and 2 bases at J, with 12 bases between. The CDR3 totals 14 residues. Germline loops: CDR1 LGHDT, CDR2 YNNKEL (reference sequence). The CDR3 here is CASSLSVRAYEQYF. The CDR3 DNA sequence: TGTGCCAGCAGCCTTAGCGTGCGGGCCTACGAGCAGTACTTC.

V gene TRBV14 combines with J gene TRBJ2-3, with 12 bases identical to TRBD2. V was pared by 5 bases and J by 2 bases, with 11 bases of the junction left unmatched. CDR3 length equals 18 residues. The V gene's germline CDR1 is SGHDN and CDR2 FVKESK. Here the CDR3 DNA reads TGTGCCAGCAGCTTCCGGACTAGCGGGAATCTTCACACAGATACGCAGTATTTT. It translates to CASSFRTSGNLHTDTQYF.

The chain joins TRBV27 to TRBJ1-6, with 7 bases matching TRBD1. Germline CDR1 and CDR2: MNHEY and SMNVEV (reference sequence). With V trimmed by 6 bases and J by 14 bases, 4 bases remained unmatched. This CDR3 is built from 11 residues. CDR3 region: CASSPGGALHF. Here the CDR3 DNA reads TGTGCCAGCAGCCCAGGGGGAGCCCTCCACTTT.

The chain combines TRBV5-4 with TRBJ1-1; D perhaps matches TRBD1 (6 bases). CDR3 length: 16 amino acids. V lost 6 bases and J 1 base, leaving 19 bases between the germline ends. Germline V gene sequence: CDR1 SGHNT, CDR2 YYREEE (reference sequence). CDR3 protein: CASNLRGARGNTEAFF. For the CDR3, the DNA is TGTGCCAGCAACCTAAGGGGAGCCAGGGGGAACACTGAAGCTTTCTTT.

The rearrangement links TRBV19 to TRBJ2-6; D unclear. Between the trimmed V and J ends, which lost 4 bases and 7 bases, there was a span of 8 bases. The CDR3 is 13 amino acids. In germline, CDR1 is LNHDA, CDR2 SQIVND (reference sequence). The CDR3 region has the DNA TGTGCCAGTAGTAGCCAGACAGCCAACGTCCTGACTTTC. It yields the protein CASSSQTANVLTF. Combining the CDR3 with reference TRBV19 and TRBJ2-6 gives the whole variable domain DGGITQSPKYLFRKEGQNVTLSCEQNLNHDAMYWYRQDPGQGLRLIYYSQIVNDFQKGDIAEGYSVSREKKESFPLTVTSAQKNPTAFYLCASSSQTANVLTFGAGSRLTVL.

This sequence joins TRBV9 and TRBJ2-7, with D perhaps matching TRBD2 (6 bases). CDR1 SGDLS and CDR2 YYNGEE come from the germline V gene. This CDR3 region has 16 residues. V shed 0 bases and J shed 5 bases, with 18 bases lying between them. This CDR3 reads CASSVGERVPSHEQYF. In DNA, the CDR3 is TGTGCCAGCAGCGTAGGAGAGCGGGTTCCTTCCCACGAGCAGTACTTC.

This CDR3 reads CASSLLAGGRTDTQYF. The CDR3 DNA reads TGTGCCAGTAGCCTACTAGCGGGAGGGCGCACAGATACGCAGTATTTT. The V call is TRBV19, the J call TRBJ2-3; 13 bases are a match to TRBD2. CDR1 is LNHDA, CDR2 SQIVND, per germline (reference sequence). The CDR3 consists of 16 residues. V gave up 6 bases and J gave up 1 base; unmatched junction bases: 4.

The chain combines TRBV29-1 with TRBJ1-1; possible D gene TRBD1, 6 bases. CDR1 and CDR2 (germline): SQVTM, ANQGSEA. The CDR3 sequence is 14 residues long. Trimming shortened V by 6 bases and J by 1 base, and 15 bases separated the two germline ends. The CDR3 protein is CSVAPGHENTEAFF. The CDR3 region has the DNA TGCAGCGTGGCCCCGGGACACGAGAACACTGAAGCTTTCTTT.

This chain's CDR3 is CASSPSGVGYTF. In DNA form, the CDR3 reads TGTGCCAGCAGCCCCTCTGGGGTCGGCTACACCTTC. The chain links TRBV3-1 (or the pseudogene TRBV3-2) to TRBJ1-2; D gene unclear. V was pared by 4 bases and J by 8 bases, with 11 bases between. Germline values: CDR1 LGHDT, CDR2 YNNKEL (reference sequence). The CDR3 contains 12 residues.

CDR3 nucleotides: TGTGCCAGCAGTGGACTAGCGGGAGGATATGAGCAGTTCTTC. This encodes CASSGLAGGYEQFF. The chain carries TRBV6-6 and TRBJ2-1, with TRBD2 matching over 14 bases. The junction had 2 bases not matched to a gene; V was cut back by 5 bases and J by 8 bases. Germline CDR1 and CDR2: MNHNY and SVGAGI (reference sequence). The CDR3 loop spans 14 amino acids.

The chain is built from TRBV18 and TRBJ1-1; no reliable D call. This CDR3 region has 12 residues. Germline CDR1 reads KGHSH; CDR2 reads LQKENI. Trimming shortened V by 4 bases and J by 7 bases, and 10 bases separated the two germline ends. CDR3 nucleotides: TGTGCCAGCTCACAACGGGAGGATGAAGCTTTCTTT. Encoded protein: CASSQREDEAFF.

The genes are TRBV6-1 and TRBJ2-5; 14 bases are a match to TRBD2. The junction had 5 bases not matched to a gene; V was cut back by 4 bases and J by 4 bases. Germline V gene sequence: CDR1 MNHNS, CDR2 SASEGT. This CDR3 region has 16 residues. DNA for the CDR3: TGTGCCAGCAGTGGCGGAGGACTAGCGGGAGGAGAGACCCAGTACTTC. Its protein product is CASSGGGLAGGETQYF.

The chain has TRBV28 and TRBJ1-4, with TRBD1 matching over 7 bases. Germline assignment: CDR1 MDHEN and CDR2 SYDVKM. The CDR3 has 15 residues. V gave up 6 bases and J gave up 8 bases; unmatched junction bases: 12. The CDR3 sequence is CASSLGSGGQEKLFF. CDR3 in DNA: TGTGCCAGCAGCCTCGGGTCAGGGGGGCAGGAAAAACTGTTTTTT. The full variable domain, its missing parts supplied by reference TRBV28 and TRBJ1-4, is DVKVTQSSRYLVKRTGEKVFLECVQDMDHENMFWYRQDPGLGLRLIYFSYDVKMKEKGDIPEGYSVSREKKERFSLILESASTNQTSMYLCASSLGSGGQEKLFFGSGTQLSVL.

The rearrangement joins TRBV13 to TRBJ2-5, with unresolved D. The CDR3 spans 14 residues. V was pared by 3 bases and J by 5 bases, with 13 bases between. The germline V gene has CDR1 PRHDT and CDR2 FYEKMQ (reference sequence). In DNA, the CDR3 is TGTGCCAGCAGCTTCAAGGCAGTTAGGGAGACCCAGTACTTC. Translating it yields CASSFKAVRETQYF.

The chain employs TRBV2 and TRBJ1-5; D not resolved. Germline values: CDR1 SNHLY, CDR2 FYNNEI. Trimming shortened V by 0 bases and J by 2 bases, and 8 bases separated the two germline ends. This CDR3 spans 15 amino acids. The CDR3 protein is CASSEAVSRNQPQHF. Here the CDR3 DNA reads TGTGCCAGCAGTGAAGCGGTCAGTCGCAATCAGCCCCAGCATTTT.

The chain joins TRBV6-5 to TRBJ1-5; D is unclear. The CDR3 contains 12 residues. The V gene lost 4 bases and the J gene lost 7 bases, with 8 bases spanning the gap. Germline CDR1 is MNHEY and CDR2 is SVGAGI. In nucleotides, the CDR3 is TGTGCCAGCAGTTCCATAGGACAGCCCCAGCATTTT. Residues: CASSSIGQPQHF.

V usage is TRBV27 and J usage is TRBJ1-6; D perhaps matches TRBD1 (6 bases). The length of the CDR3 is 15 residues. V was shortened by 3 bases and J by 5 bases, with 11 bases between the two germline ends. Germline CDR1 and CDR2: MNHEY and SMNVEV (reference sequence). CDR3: CASSFGQSHNSPLHF. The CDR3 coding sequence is TGTGCCAGCAGTTTCGGACAGTCCCATAATTCACCCCTCCACTTT.

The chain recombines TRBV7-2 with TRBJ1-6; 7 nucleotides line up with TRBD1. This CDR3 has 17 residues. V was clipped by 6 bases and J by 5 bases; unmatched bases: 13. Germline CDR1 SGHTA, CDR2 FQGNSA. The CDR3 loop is CASSRRGTVANNSPLHF. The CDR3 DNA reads TGTGCCAGCAGTCGCCGTGGGACAGTCGCGAATAATTCACCCCTCCACTTT.

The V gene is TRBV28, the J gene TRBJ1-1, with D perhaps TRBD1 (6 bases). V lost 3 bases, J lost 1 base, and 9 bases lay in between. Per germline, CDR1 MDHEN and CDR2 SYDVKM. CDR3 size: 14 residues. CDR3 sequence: CASSFLTGNTEAFF. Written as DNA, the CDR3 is TGTGCCAGCAGTTTTCTGACAGGGAACACTGAAGCTTTCTTT.

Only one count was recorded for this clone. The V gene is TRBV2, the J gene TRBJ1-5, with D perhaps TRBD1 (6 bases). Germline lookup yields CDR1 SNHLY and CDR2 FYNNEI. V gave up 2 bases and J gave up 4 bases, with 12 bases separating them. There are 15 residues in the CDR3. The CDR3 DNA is TGTGCCAGCAGTGAATGGAAGGGGGGGAATCAGCCCCAGCATTTT. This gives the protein CASSEWKGGNQPQHF.

CDR3 sequence reads: CASSLRGYEQYF. The CDR3 DNA reads as TGTGCCAGCAGCTTACGGGGCTACGAGCAGTACTTC. The chain employs TRBV11-3 and TRBJ2-7; possibly TRBD2 for D (5 bases). The V gene lost 2 bases and the J gene lost 3 bases, with 5 bases spanning the gap. The germline V gene has CDR1 SGHNT and CDR2 YENEEA. This CDR3 is built from 12 residues. The whole variable domain, filled in from reference TRBV11-3 and TRBJ2-7, reads EAGVVQSPRYKIIEKKQPVAFWCNPISGHNTLYWYLQNLGQGPELLIRYENEEAVDDSQLPKDRFSAERLKGVDSTLKIQPAELGDSAVYLCASSLRGYEQYFGPGTRLTVT.

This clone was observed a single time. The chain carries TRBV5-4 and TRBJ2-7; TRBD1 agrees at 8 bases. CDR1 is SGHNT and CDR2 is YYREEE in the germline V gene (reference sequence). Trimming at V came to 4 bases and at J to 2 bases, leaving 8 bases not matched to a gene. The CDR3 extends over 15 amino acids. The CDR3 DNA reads TGTGCCAGCAGCGCGCCCCAGACAGGGGCCTACGAGCAGTACTTC. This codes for CASSAPQTGAYEQYF.

This chain's CDR3 is CASSPRGRSRRNTEAFF. The DNA of the CDR3 is TGTGCCAGCAGTCCTAGGGGCAGATCGAGACGGAACACTGAAGCTTTCTTT. The chain is built from TRBV3-1 (or the pseudogene TRBV3-2) and TRBJ1-1; a weak D match, TRBD1 (5 bases). Per the germline V gene, CDR1 is LGHDT and CDR2 is YNNKEL (reference sequence). Trimming stripped 6 bases from V and 1 base from J, with 21 bases between. This CDR3 spans 17 amino acids.

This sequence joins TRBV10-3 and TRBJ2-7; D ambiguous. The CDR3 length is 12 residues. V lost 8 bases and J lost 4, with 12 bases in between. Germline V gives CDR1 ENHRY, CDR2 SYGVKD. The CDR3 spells CAISAGEYEQYF. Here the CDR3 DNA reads TGTGCCATCTCGGCAGGAGAGTACGAGCAGTACTTC.

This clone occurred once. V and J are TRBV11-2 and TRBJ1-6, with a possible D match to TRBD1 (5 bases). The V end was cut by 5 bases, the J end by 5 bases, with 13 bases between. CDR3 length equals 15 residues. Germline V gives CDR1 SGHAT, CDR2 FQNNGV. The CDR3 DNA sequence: TGTGCCAGCAGCGCGGACAATCGGCATAATTCACCCCTCCACTTT. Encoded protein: CASSADNRHNSPLHF.

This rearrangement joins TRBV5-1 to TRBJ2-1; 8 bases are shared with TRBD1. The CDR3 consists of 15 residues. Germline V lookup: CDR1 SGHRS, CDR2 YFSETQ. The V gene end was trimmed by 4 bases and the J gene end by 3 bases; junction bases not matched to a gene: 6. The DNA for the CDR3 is TGCGCCAGCAGCGGTGGACAGGGCGACTACAATGAGCAGTTCTTC. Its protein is CASSGGQGDYNEQFF.

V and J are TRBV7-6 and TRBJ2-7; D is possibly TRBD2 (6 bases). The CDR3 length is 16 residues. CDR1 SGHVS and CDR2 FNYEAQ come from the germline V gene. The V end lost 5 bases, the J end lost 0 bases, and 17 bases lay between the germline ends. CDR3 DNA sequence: TGTGCCAGCAGCCCCCGCGGGGCGGAGAGCTCCTACGAGCAGTACTTC. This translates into CASSPRGAESSYEQYF.

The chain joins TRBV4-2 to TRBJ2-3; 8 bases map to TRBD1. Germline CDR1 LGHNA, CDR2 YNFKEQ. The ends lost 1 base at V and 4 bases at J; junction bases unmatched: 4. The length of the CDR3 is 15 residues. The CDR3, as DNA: TGTGCCAGCAGCCAAGGGGGACAGGTAGCAGATACGCAGTATTTT. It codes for CASSQGGQVADTQYF.

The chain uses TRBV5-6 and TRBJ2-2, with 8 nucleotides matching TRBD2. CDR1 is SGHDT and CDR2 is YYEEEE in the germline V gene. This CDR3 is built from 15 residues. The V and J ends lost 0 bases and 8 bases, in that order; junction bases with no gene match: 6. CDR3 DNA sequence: TGTGCCAGCAGCTTGGCGGGACTAGGAATAGGGGAGCTGTTTTTT. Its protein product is CASSLAGLGIGELFF.

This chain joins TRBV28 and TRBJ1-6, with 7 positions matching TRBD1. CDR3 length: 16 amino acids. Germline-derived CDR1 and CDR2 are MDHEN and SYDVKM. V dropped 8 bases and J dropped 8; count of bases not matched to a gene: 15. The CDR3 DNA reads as TGTGCCAGCCTACCGTCGACAGGGAAAAAAGATTCACCCCTCCACTTT. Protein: CASLPSTGKKDSPLHF.